A single TCR beta chain is shown here with its context. The PCR used 60 Vbeta and 13 Jbeta primers. Profiling relied on immunoSEQ multiplex PCR, and the TCRdb table lists in-frame clones only, not all of them. This table holds 150,000 to 160,000 clones, 80% found once. The sample comes from a study of cytomegalovirus exposure and HLA in healthy donors. Germline lookup yields CDR1 MDHEN and CDR2 SYDVKM. V was clipped by 6 bases and J by 5 bases, with 8 bases between them. CDR3 size: 12 residues. The chain is built from TRBV28 and TRBJ2-1; a possible D gene is TRBD2 (5 bases). The clonotype was recovered from a man aged 25-40 years in good health and CMV-seropositive. Sequencing input: PBMCs. The CDR3 DNA reads TGTGCCAGCAGCCGGGGTCACAATGAGCAGTTCTTC. The encoded protein is CASSRGHNEQFF. Variable domain in full (rest from reference TRBV28 and TRBJ2-1): DVKVTQSSRYLVKRTGEKVFLECVQDMDHENMFWYRQDPGLGLRLIYFSYDVKMKEKGDIPEGYSVSREKKERFSLILESASTNQTSMYLCASSRGHNEQFFGPGTRLTVL.